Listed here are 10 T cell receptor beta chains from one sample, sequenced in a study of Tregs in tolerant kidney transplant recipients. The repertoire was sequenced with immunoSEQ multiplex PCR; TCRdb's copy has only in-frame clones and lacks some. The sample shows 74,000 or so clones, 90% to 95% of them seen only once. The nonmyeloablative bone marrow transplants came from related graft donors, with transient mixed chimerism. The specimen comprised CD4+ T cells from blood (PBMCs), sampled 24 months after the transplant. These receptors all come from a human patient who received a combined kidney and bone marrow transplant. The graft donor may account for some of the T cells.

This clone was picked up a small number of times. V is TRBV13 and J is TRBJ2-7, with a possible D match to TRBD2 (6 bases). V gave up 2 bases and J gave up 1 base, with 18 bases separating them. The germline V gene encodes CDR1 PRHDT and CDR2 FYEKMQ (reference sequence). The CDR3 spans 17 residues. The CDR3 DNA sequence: TGTGCCAGCAGCTTAACCAGCTTTAGCGGTTATTCCTACGAGCAGTACTTC. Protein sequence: CASSLTSFSGYSYEQYF.

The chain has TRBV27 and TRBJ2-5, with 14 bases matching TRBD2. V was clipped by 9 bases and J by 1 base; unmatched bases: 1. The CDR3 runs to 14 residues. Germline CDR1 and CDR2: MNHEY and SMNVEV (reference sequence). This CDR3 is CASGLAGGQETQYF. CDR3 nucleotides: TGTGCCAGTGGACTAGCGGGGGGCCAAGAGACCCAGTACTTC.

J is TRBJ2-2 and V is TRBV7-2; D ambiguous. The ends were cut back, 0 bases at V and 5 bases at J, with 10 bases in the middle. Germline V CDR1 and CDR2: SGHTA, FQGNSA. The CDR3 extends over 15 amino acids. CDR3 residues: CASSLARSLTGELFF. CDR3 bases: TGTGCCAGCAGCTTAGCGCGGTCCTTGACCGGGGAGCTGTTTTTT.

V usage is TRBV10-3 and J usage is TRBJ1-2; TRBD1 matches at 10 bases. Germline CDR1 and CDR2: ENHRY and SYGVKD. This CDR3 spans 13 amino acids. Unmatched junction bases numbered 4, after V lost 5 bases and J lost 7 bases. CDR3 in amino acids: CAISRGQGSGYTF. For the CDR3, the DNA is TGTGCCATCAGTCGGGGACAGGGGTCTGGCTACACCTTC.

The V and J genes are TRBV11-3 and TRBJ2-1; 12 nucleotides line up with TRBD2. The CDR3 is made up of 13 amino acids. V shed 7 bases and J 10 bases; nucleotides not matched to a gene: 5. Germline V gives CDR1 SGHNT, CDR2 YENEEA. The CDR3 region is CASIPSGRGEQFF. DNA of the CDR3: TGTGCCAGCATCCCTAGCGGGAGGGGAGAGCAGTTCTTC. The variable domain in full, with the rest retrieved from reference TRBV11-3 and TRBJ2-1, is EAGVVQSPRYKIIEKKQPVAFWCNPISGHNTLYWYLQNLGQGPELLIRYENEEAVDDSQLPKDRFSAERLKGVDSTLKIQPAELGDSAVYLCASIPSGRGEQFFGPGTRLTVL.

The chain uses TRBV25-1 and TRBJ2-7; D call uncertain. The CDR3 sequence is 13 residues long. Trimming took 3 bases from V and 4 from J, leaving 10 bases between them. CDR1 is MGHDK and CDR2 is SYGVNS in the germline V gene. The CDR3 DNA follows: TGTGCCAGCAGTGATCCAGACAAATACGAGCAGTACTTC. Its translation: CASSDPDKYEQYF.

Here the CDR3 DNA reads TGTGCCAGCAGCTTACGCCTAGCGGGAGCTACAGATACGCAGTATTTT. This translates into CASSLRLAGATDTQYF. The chain uses TRBV11-3 and TRBJ2-3, with TRBD2 identical over 10 bases. The germline gives CDR1 SGHNT, CDR2 YENEEA. This CDR3 has 16 amino acids. V was pared by 2 bases and J by 3 bases, with 5 bases of the junction left unmatched.

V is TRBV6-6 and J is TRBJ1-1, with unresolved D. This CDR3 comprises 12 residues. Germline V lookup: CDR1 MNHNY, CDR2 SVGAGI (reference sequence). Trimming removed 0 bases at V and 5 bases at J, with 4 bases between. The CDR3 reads CASSYSRTEAFF. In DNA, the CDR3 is TGTGCCAGCAGTTACTCGAGAACTGAAGCTTTCTTT.

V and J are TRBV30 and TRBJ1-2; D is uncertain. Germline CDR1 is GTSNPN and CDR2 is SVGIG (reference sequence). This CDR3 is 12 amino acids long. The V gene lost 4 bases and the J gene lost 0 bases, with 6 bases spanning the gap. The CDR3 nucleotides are TGTGCCTGGATCAGGACTAACTATGGCTACACCTTC. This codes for CAWIRTNYGYTF. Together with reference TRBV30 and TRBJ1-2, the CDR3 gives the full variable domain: SQTIHQWPATLVQPVGSPLSLECTVEGTSNPNLYWYRQAAGRGLQLLFYSVGIGQISSEVPQNLSASRPQDRQFILSSKKLLLSDSGFYLCAWIRTNYGYTFGSGTRLTVV.

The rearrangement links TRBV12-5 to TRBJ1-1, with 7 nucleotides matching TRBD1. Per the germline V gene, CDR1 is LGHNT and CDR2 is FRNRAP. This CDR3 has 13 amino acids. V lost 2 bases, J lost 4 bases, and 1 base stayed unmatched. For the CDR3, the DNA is TGTGCTAGTGGTTTGTCAGGGGGCACTGAAGCTTTCTTT. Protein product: CASGLSGGTEAFF. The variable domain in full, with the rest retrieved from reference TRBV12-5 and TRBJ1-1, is DARVTQTPRHKVTEMGQEVTMRCQPILGHNTVFWYRQTMMQGLELLAYFRNRAPLDDSGMPKDRFSAEMPDATLATLKIQPSEPRDSAVYFCASGLSGGTEAFFGQGTRLTVV.